This T cell receptor (beta chain) came from a study of shared clonotypes between healthy human individuals. The V and J ends lost 5 bases and 1 base, in that order; junction bases with no gene match: 6. The CDR3 runs 16 residues. Germline V gives CDR1 SEHNR, CDR2 FQNEAQ (reference sequence). CD45RO-negative cells were positively selected for CCR7, leaving out terminally differentiated effector memory CD45RA+ cells. With regard to this clone: Its matching antigen is unknown.

Study results and caveats: Four donors had 4% to 6.5% of their naive CD4 clonotypes in common. Having only a few donors restricted how much genetic and exposure-history diversity was captured.

Profiling relied on immunoSEQ multiplex PCR, and the TCRdb table lists in-frame clones only, not all of them. The table has fewer than 800,000 clones, 92% seen once; the top ten hold 24%. This sequence originates from a man younger than 40 in good health. The sequenced material came from naive CD8+ T cells sorted from blood. The chain recombines TRBV7-9 with TRBJ1-5; 9 nucleotides agree with TRBD1. The CDR3 bases are TGTGCCAGCAGCCGTACAGGGGGCGCGAGCAATCAGCCCCAGCATTTT. This codes for CASSRTGGASNQPQHF.